A selection of T cell receptor beta chains follows, all from one sample in a study of T cell changes during pregnancy in multiple sclerosis. Here immunoSEQ multiplex PCR was the method, and the copy in TCRdb shows in-frame clones only, minus some. The table includes more than 55,000 clones, 90% to 95% detected once. Sequenced material: peripheral blood, taken after pregnancy. The receptor set was obtained from a female donor in good health, enrolled as a control in a pregnancy study. Both conserved end residues are part of each CDR3. The order of the fields is V gene, D gene, J gene, clone size, CDR3 DNA, CDR3 protein. The D gene is left open where the match is weak. Rows give clone size only sometimes, using once, few, many, or a class for an expanded clone.

>TRBV7-7|-|TRBJ1-1|-
TGTGCTAGCAGCCCCTGGGGGGGCGATGACACTGAAGCTTTCTTT
CASSPWGGDDTEAFF
>TRBV10-3|TRBD1|TRBJ1-1|-
TGTGCCATCAGCGGGACAGGAGACACTGAAGCTTTCTTT
CAISGTGDTEAFF
>TRBV7-2|-|TRBJ2-1|-
TGTGCCAGCAGCTTAGTGCGGGGCCCAAATACCGAGCAGTTCTTC
CASSLVRGPNTEQFF
>TRBV6-4|-|TRBJ1-1|-
TGTGCCAGCAGTGACGGGGGGGCAGGGACACCTTTCTTT
CASSDGGAGTPFF
>TRBV5-6|-|TRBJ2-7|-
TGTGCCAGCAGCCCCTATTCCTTTCACGAGCAGTACTTC
CASSPYSFHEQYF
>TRBV6-5|-|TRBJ1-1|few
TGTGCCAGCAGTTACTCAGCGAGGAACACTGAAGCTTTCTTT
CASSYSARNTEAFF
>TRBV30|-|TRBJ2-7|-
TGTGCCTGGAGTGTAATAGTTAGCGAGCAGTACTTC
CAWSVIVSEQYF
>TRBV7-3|TRBD1|TRBJ1-2|-
TGTGCCAGCAGCTCCGGACAGGGGAACTATGGCTACACCTTC
CASSSGQGNYGYTF
>TRBV9|-|TRBJ1-1|-
TGTGCCAGCAGCGTATTAGGGGCAGGGTGGATGAACACTGAAGCTTTCTTT
CASSVLGAGWMNTEAFF
>TRBV7-3|TRBD2|TRBJ2-7|-
TGTGCCAGCAGCTCCACTAGCGGGGGGGCGGGAGAGCAGTACTTC
CASSSTSGGAGEQYF
>TRBV5-1|TRBD2|TRBJ2-2|-
TGCGCCAGCAGATATCGACTAGCGGGGGGGCGGTTTAACACCGGGGAGCTGTTTTTT
CASRYRLAGGRFNTGELFF
>TRBV7-2|TRBD1|TRBJ2-3|-
TGTGCCAGCAGCGGACAGGGGACAGATACGCAGTATTTT
CASSGQGTDTQYF
>TRBV29-1|-|TRBJ2-7|-
TGCAGCGCCGCGGACAGAGAGACCTACGAGCAGTACTTC
CSAADRETYEQYF
>TRBV4-2|TRBD1|TRBJ1-1|-
TGTGCCAGCAGCCAGACAGGGTTAGGTAGAGCTGAAGCTTTCTTT
CASSQTGLGRAEAFF
>TRBV5-4|-|TRBJ2-5|-
TGTGCCAGCAGCAGCGGGACACATCAAGAGACCCAGTACTTC
CASSSGTHQETQYF
>TRBV30|TRBD1|TRBJ1-6|-
TGTGCCTGGAGTCCCACCCGGGACAGGGGGCCAGGACTGTATAATTCACCCCTCCACTTT
CAWSPTRDRGPGLYNSPLHF
>TRBV5-6|-|TRBJ1-5|-
TGTGCCAGCAGCTTGGGGGCGCTGGGGAGGAATCAGCCCCAGCATTTT
CASSLGALGRNQPQHF
>TRBV30|-|TRBJ2-4|-
TGTGCCTGGAGTCCTTTTTTGGTCGCCGGCGGCATTCAGTACTTC
CAWSPFLVAGGIQYF
>TRBV6-1|TRBD1|TRBJ1-1|-
TGTGCCAGCAGTGAAGAGAGGGGGACAGGGAGGTTATTTGAAGCTTTCTTT
CASSEERGTGRLFEAFF
>TRBV19|-|TRBJ1-2|-
TGTGCCAGTAGTATGAGCCCATCGTCTCTCTATGGCTACACCTTC
CASSMSPSSLYGYTF
>TRBV6-6|-|TRBJ2-1|once
TGTGCCAGCAGTTACAGAAACCACGGGAGCGATGAGCAGTTCTTC
CASSYRNHGSDEQFF
>TRBV6-1|TRBD1|TRBJ1-5|once
TGTGCCAGCAGTGAAGTAGAGGGGGCATTCCAGCCCCAGCATTTT
CASSEVEGAFQPQHF
>TRBV4-3|-|TRBJ2-1|-
TGCGCCAGCAGCCAAGCTAGCAGATTTGGTGAGCAGTTCTTC
CASSQASRFGEQFF
>TRBV30|-|TRBJ1-3|-
TGTGCCTGGAGTTCACTCCTTGGACAGCTCTCTGGAAACACCATATATTTT
CAWSSLLGQLSGNTIYF
>TRBV27|-|TRBJ2-7|-
TGTGCCAGCAGCCCCGCCCCTACCTACGAGCAGTACTTC
CASSPAPTYEQYF
>TRBV30|-|TRBJ2-5|-
TGTGCCTGGAGCCAGGGACTCCAAGAGACCCAGTACTTC
CAWSQGLQETQYF
>TRBV4-3|TRBD1|TRBJ1-1|-
TGCGCCAGCAGCCAAGAGACAGGGGGAATGAACACTGAAGCTTTCTTT
CASSQETGGMNTEAFF
>TRBV9|-|TRBJ1-1|-
TGTGCCAGCAGCGTAGGATTCGGGGAGAACACTGAAGCTTTCTTT
CASSVGFGENTEAFF
>TRBV25-1|TRBD1|TRBJ1-5|-
TGTGCCAGCAGTGAGGATACAGGGGGCCGCAATCAGCCCCAGCATTTT
CASSEDTGGRNQPQHF
>TRBV19|-|TRBJ1-5|-
TGTGCCAGTGGCCCCGGAGGGATACTCAATCAGCCCCAGCATTTT
CASGPGGILNQPQHF
>TRBV10-3|-|TRBJ2-2|-
TGTGCCATCAGGGGGGGCACCGGGGAGCTGTTTTTT
CAIRGGTGELFF
>TRBV7-2|TRBD2|TRBJ2-3|-
TGTGCCAGCAGCTCCCGACTAGCGGGGGTCCCAGATACGCAGTATTTT
CASSSRLAGVPDTQYF
>TRBV6-1|-|TRBJ2-7|-
TGTGCCAGCAGTGAAGCTTTGGAGGGGTACGAGCAGTACTTC
CASSEALEGYEQYF
>TRBV2|-|TRBJ2-7|-
TGTGCCAGCAGTGAGCCCCTGGGAGGCTACGAGCAGTACTTC
CASSEPLGGYEQYF
>TRBV30|-|TRBJ2-3|-
TGTGCCTGGAGTCGACAAATCACAGATACGCAGTATTTT
CAWSRQITDTQYF
>TRBV11-1|-|TRBJ2-1|-
TGTGCCAGCAGCTTCATCGGTGTCATGTTAGAGCAGTTCTTC
CASSFIGVMLEQFF
>TRBV5-1|-|TRBJ1-1|-
TGCGCCAGCAGCTTGGATGGAGGGGAGGCTTTCTTT
CASSLDGGEAFF
>TRBV18|-|TRBJ2-2|-
TGTGCCAGCCAAATGACAGCTACCGGGGAGCTGTTTTTT
CASQMTATGELFF
>TRBV15|TRBD2|TRBJ2-3|-
TGTGCCACCAGCGGGGGGGAGACGCAGTATTTT
CATSGGETQYF
>TRBV6-1|-|TRBJ1-6|-
TGTGCCTTGGGGAGGAGCTCCTATAATTCACCCCTCCACTTT
CALGRSSYNSPLHF
>TRBV19|TRBD1|TRBJ1-4|-
TGTGCCAGTAGTACCGGACAGGGGGGGAATGAAAAACTGTTTTTT
CASSTGQGGNEKLFF
>TRBV19|TRBD1|TRBJ1-5|-
TGTGCCACCCACCGAGGGGGCGAAAGGAATCAGCCCCAGCATTTT
CATHRGGERNQPQHF
>TRBV18|-|TRBJ2-3|-
TGTGCCAGCTCACAAATACAGGGTTCATTTACGGATACGCAGTATTTT
CASSQIQGSFTDTQYF
>TRBV2|TRBD2|TRBJ2-7|-
TGTGCCAGCGGCCAGACTAGCGGGGGGGCCCAATACGAGCAGTACTTC
CASGQTSGGAQYEQYF
>TRBV5-1|TRBD2|TRBJ2-1|-
TGCGCCAGCATGCCCGGGACTAGCGGGTACAATGAGCAGTTCTTC
CASMPGTSGYNEQFF
>TRBV5-1|TRBD2|TRBJ2-1|-
TGCGCCAGCAGCTTGATCGGGACTAGTAGCGATGAGCAGTTCTTC
CASSLIGTSSDEQFF
>TRBV7-2|TRBD1|TRBJ1-5|-
TGTGCCAGCAGCCCTACGGGGGTGACAGGGATGGTAAATCAGCCCCAGCATTTT
CASSPTGVTGMVNQPQHF
>TRBV6-6|TRBD2|TRBJ2-1|-
TGTGCCAGCAGTTCGGGGGGGCCGGGAGAGCAGTTCTTC
CASSSGGPGEQFF